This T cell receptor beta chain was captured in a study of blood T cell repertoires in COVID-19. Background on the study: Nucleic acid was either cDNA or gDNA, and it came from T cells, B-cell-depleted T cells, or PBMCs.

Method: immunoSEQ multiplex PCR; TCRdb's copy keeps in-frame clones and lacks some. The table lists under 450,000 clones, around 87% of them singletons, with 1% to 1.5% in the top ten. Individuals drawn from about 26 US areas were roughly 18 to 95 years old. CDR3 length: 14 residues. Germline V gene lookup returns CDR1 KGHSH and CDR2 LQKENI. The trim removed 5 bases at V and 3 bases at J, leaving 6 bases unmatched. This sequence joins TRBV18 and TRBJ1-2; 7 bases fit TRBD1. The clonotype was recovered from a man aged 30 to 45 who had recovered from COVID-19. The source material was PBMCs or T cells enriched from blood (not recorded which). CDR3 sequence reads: CASSSEGADYGYTF. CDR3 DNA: TGTGCCAGCTCATCCGAGGGGGCCGACTATGGCTACACCTTC.